What follows are 19 T cell receptor beta chains derived from one specimen sequenced in a study of cytomegalovirus exposure and HLA in healthy donors (TCRdb year 2017). Receptors were amplified or captured by the immunoSEQ multiplex PCR assay. For the multiplex PCR, a mixture combining 60 forward primers for TCR Vbeta segments and 13 reverse primers for TCR Jbeta segments was used. TCRdb limited this immuneACCESS table to in-frame rearrangements with V and J called. A share of clones is missing; checked studies link under half to unresolved V genes, and the rest is unexplained. The sample data list roughly 140,000 clones, and over 60% of these were observed just once. The ten largest clonotypes hold 2.1% of the sample. Sequenced material: PBMCs. These receptors all stem from a middle-aged man in good health and CMV-seronegative.

In its sample, this clone was seen a few times. This chain uses TRBV4-3 with TRBJ2-7, with a weak D call TRBD1 (5 bases). CDR3 length: 15 residues. Trimming removed 0 bases from V and 3 bases from J, with 12 bases in between. Germline V CDR1 and CDR2: LGHNA, YSLEER. CDR3 nucleotide sequence: TGCGCCAGCAGCCAAGAATACAGGAGCCACTACGAGCAGTACTTC. It encodes CASSQEYRSHYEQYF.

This clone occurred a few times. This sequence joins TRBV9 and TRBJ2-2; 7 bases are a match to TRBD2. Trimming cost V 0 bases and J 1 base; bases outside gene matches: 0. CDR3 length: 15 residues. Germline V gene lookup returns CDR1 SGDLS and CDR2 YYNGEE. CDR3 sequence reads: CASSVAGGNTGELFF. The CDR3 DNA follows: TGTGCCAGCAGCGTAGCGGGAGGGAACACCGGGGAGCTGTTTTTT.

J is TRBJ1-1 and V is TRBV6-5; 8 bases fit TRBD1. The ends lost 2 bases at V and 5 bases at J; junction bases unmatched: 4. Germline V gives CDR1 MNHEY, CDR2 SVGAGI. The CDR3 is 14 amino acids. The CDR3, as DNA: TGTGCCAGCAGTTACGGACAGGGTGTTACTGAAGCTTTCTTT. It translates to CASSYGQGVTEAFF.

CDR3 sequence reads: CSAEISETQYF. CDR3 coding DNA: TGCAGTGCCGAAATTAGTGAGACCCAGTACTTC. The genes are TRBV20-1 and TRBJ2-5; D is undetermined. Germline V lookup: CDR1 DFQATT, CDR2 SNEGSKA (reference sequence). The CDR3 is 11 residues long. Deletions cut 6 bases from V and 5 bases from J, with 10 bases between.

J is TRBJ1-4 and V is TRBV18; 7 bases align to TRBD1. This CDR3 has 15 amino acids. Per germline, CDR1 KGHSH and CDR2 LQKENI. Trimming at V came to 3 bases and at J to 7 bases, leaving 8 bases not matched to a gene. DNA for the CDR3: TGTGCCAGCTCACCTGCAGGGGGTCTGGGTGAAAAACTGTTTTTT. It yields the protein CASSPAGGLGEKLFF. The full variable domain, with the rest looked up from reference TRBV18 and TRBJ1-4, is NAGVMQNPRHLVRRRGQEARLRCSPMKGHSHVYWYRQLPEEGLKFMVYLQKENIIDESGMPKERFSAEFPKEGPSILRIQQVVRGDSAAYFCASSPAGGLGEKLFFGSGTQLSVL.

This chain uses TRBV5-5 with TRBJ2-7; D unresolved. The CDR3 is 12 residues long. Germline-derived CDR1 and CDR2 are SGHKS and YYEKEE (reference sequence). The V gene lost 0 bases and the J gene lost 6 bases, with 7 bases spanning the gap. The chain's CDR3 is CASSLVSREQYF. In DNA form, the CDR3 reads TGTGCCAGCAGCTTGGTTAGCCGCGAGCAGTACTTC.

This clone appeared once. The chain carries TRBV6-5 and TRBJ1-3; 7 bases map to TRBD1. From germline, CDR1 is MNHEY and CDR2 SVGAGI. The CDR3 spans 13 residues. V gave up 10 bases and J gave up 5 bases; unmatched junction bases: 8. CDR3 sequence: CAKKTGSRNTIYF. The CDR3 DNA follows: TGTGCCAAAAAGACAGGGTCCCGAAACACCATATATTTT.

The chain has TRBV7-6 and TRBJ1-5, with 8 bases fitting TRBD1. Per the germline V gene, CDR1 is SGHVS and CDR2 is FNYEAQ. Unmatched junction bases numbered 5, after V lost 4 bases and J lost 6 bases. The CDR3 extends over 14 amino acids. CDR3 amino acids: CASSSGTGGQPQHF. CDR3 DNA: TGTGCCAGCAGCTCCGGGACAGGCGGTCAGCCCCAGCATTTT.

The chain couples TRBV5-1 to TRBJ2-2, with D perhaps TRBD2 (6 bases). Germline V gene lookup returns CDR1 SGHRS and CDR2 YFSETQ. Trimming pared 6 bases from V and 0 bases from J, leaving 18 bases between. This CDR3 is built from 17 residues. For the CDR3, the DNA is TGCGCCAGCAACGTATATGCGGGGTATACGAACACCGGGGAGCTGTTTTTT. Encoded protein: CASNVYAGYTNTGELFF.

The gene calls are TRBV5-1 and TRBJ2-3; TRBD2 agrees at 9 bases. V trimming: 4 bases; J trimming: 5 bases; junction bases outside the gene matches: 8. CDR1 SGHRS and CDR2 YFSETQ come from the germline V gene. This CDR3 has 15 residues. The CDR3 is CASSPIAGVIDTQYF. In DNA, the CDR3 is TGCGCCAGCAGCCCTATAGCGGGAGTTATAGATACGCAGTATTTT.

In its sample, this clone was seen once. V usage is TRBV5-1 and J usage is TRBJ2-2; tentative D call: TRBD2 (7 bases). CDR3 size: 15 residues. V shed 7 bases and J shed 4 bases, with 17 bases lying between them. CDR1 is SGHRS, CDR2 YFSETQ, per germline. The CDR3: CASGGGGLSTGELFF. In DNA form, the CDR3 reads TGCGCCAGCGGCGGGGGCGGCCTGAGCACCGGGGAGCTGTTTTTT. Full variable domain (remainder filled in from reference TRBV5-1 and TRBJ2-2): KAGVTQTPRYLIKTRGQQVTLSCSPISGHRSVSWYQQTPGQGLQFLFEYFSETQRNKGNFPGRFSGRQFSNSRSEMNVSTLELGDSALYLCASGGGGLSTGELFFGEGSRLTVL.

The V and J genes are TRBV4-1 and TRBJ1-1; D gene uncertain. With 0 bases removed from V and 8 bases from J, the gap between germline ends came to 10 bases. The CDR3 is made up of 13 amino acids. Germline lookup yields CDR1 MGHRA and CDR2 YSYEKL. CDR3 amino acids: CASSQENVREAFF. The CDR3 DNA sequence: TGCGCCAGCAGCCAAGAGAATGTCAGAGAAGCTTTCTTT.

This chain uses TRBV4-1 with TRBJ2-2; 13 nucleotides agree with TRBD2. The germline gives CDR1 MGHRA, CDR2 YSYEKL. V lost 1 base, J lost 4 bases, and 6 bases stayed unmatched. The CDR3 runs to 18 residues. CDR3 in DNA: TGCGCCAGCAGCCAAGGAGGACTAGCGGGAGTAGGCACCGGGGAGCTGTTTTTT. Translation gives CASSQGGLAGVGTGELFF.

The chain employs TRBV9 and TRBJ2-5, with D possibly matching TRBD2 (5 bases). The V and J ends lost 0 bases and 3 bases respectively, with 9 bases between them. The CDR3 loop spans 14 amino acids. From germline, CDR1 is SGDLS and CDR2 YYNGEE. The DNA of the CDR3 is TGTGCCAGCAGCGTAGATGGACTGGAAGAGACCCAGTACTTC. It yields the protein CASSVDGLEETQYF.

This clone has only one observation. The chain combines TRBV5-1 with TRBJ2-2, with 7 bases fitting TRBD1. The V gene's germline CDR1 is SGHRS and CDR2 YFSETQ. After removal of 4 bases from V and 7 bases from J, the junction contained 10 bases not matched to a gene. This CDR3 spans 15 amino acids. CDR3 sequence (DNA): TGCGCCAGCAGCCCCATACAGGGGCGCGGCGGGGAGCTGTTTTTT. Translating gives CASSPIQGRGGELFF.

This chain joins TRBV6-6 and TRBJ2-1; tentatively, D is TRBD2 (5 bases). The CDR3 is made up of 15 amino acids. From germline, CDR1 is MNHNY and CDR2 SVGAGI (reference sequence). V was clipped by 2 bases and J by 4 bases, with 12 bases between them. CDR3 nucleotides: TGTGCCAGCAGTTACGAGGGAGAAGGGTACAATGAGCAGTTCTTC. It yields the protein CASSYEGEGYNEQFF.

This clone was detected only a few times. This chain connects TRBV5-5 to TRBJ2-1; 9 positions agree with TRBD2. Germline CDR1 is SGHKS and CDR2 is YYEKEE (reference sequence). The V gene end was trimmed by 2 bases and the J gene end by 5 bases; junction bases not matched to a gene: 11. The CDR3 extends over 17 amino acids. The CDR3 coding sequence is TGTGCCAGCAGCTTATTTGCGGGAGGGCCGGTTAACAATGAGCAGTTCTTC. This sequence encodes CASSLFAGGPVNNEQFF.

CDR3 nucleotides: TGTGCCATCAGGCAGGGCTCCCTGAATTCACCCCTCCACTTT. Protein: CAIRQGSLNSPLHF. The gene calls are TRBV10-3 and TRBJ1-6; possibly TRBD1 for D (5 bases). The V gene lost 6 bases and the J gene lost 7 bases, with 13 bases spanning the gap. This CDR3 is built from 14 residues. Germline V lookup: CDR1 ENHRY, CDR2 SYGVKD.

This clone was recorded a few times. The V call is TRBV5-5, the J call TRBJ2-3; 9 nucleotides line up with TRBD2. After removal of 2 bases from V and 4 bases from J, the junction contained 11 bases not matched to a gene. The CDR3 spans 17 residues. The germline V gene encodes CDR1 SGHKS and CDR2 YYEKEE (reference sequence). CDR3 nucleotides: TGTGCCAGCAGCTTATGGGCTAGCGGGATAATCGCAGATACGCAGTATTTT. Translated, it gives CASSLWASGIIADTQYF.